This TCR beta chain was retrieved from a study of control samples from healthy donors and cancer patients. The CDR3 contains 15 residues. Trimming pared 5 bases from V and 0 bases from J, leaving 14 bases between. Looked up from germline, CDR1 is SGHTA and CDR2 is FQGNSA. Sequencing was performed with immunoSEQ multiplex PCR; in TCRdb, only in-frame clones are kept and a portion is missing. The sample lists some 130,000 clones, 93% occurring once. The sample taken for sequencing was PBMCs. The chain employs TRBV7-2 and TRBJ2-7; D may correspond to TRBD1 or TRBD2 (5 bases each). The sequence derives from a man aged 50 to 59 with head and neck cancer. The CDR3 is CASSRDVPRSYEQYF. CDR3 nucleotide sequence: TGTGCCAGCAGCAGGGACGTCCCCCGCTCCTACGAGCAGTACTTC.